This T cell receptor (beta chain) was identified during a study of beta chain features in type 1 diabetes. Every bit of the isolated RNA underwent reverse transcription, so sequencing read expressed TCRB transcripts. TCRdb keeps only in-frame clones here, not all; method: immunoSEQ multiplex PCR. This table has approximately 130,000 clones, 15% to 20% appearing once. V was pared by 4 bases and J by 3 bases, with 3 bases between. CDR1 is SGHNT and CDR2 is YYREEE in the germline V gene (reference sequence). The CDR3 contains 11 residues. Remarks on this clone: Its antigen is as yet unknown. A much larger clone differs by one base, so this may be a read error.

Study-wide findings and caveats: At VDJ recombination sites, type 1 diabetes patients had fewer insertions and more deleted nucleotides. Moderate but significant shortening of TCRB CDR3s was recorded in all four CD4+ subsets from Type 1 diabetes patients. Any PCR bias toward short templates would affect both groups alike.

Each donor gave one heparinised blood draw averaging around 120 mL. The sample was central memory CD4+ T cells from blood. The V call is TRBV5-4, the J call TRBJ2-3; no clear D gene. This sequence originates from a man between 18 and 35 years old with type 1 diabetes. In DNA, the CDR3 is TGTGCCAGCAGCCTAACAGATACGCAGTATTTT. Its protein product is CASSLTDTQYF.